A selection of T cell receptor beta chains follows, all from one sample in a study of post-analysis software for immune sequencing data. From the PCR reads, TCRdb called clonotypes with MiXCR, one entry per CDR3 protein. The repertoire holds about 620,000 distinct CDR3 sequences, with around 47% as singletons. The sample consisted of blood. Receptor source: a girl under 18 with multiple sclerosis. Each CDR3 is given with its conserved first and last residue. Fields, in order: clone size, V gene, D gene, J gene, CDR3 DNA, CDR3 protein. D genes are given only for firm matches. Size tells how often a clone was seen (once, few, many) or the class of an expanded clone, and some rows leave it out.

clone_size: -
v_call: TRBV12-3/TRBV12-4
d_call: -
j_call: TRBJ2-5
cdr3_nt: TGTGCCAGCAGCACAGGAAGAGAGACCCAGTACTTC
cdr3_aa: CASSTGRETQYF

clone_size: -
v_call: TRBV27
d_call: -
j_call: TRBJ1-1
cdr3_nt: TGTGCCAGCAGTTCCCCGAGCTCGAACACTGAAGCTTTCTTT
cdr3_aa: CASSSPSSNTEAFF

clone_size: few
v_call: TRBV7-9
d_call: -
j_call: TRBJ1-4
cdr3_nt: TGTGCCAGCAGCTCGCAGGGAACTAATGAAAAACTGTTTTTT
cdr3_aa: CASSSQGTNEKLFF

clone_size: -
v_call: TRBV29-1
d_call: TRBD1
j_call: TRBJ2-3
cdr3_nt: TGCAGCGTTGCCCGACAGGGGGTAAGGACAGATACGCAGTATTTT
cdr3_aa: CSVARQGVRTDTQYF

clone_size: -
v_call: TRBV12-3/TRBV12-4
d_call: TRBD1
j_call: TRBJ1-2
cdr3_nt: TGTGCCAGCAGGATCACAGGGGGCGAACGCTATGGCTACACCTTC
cdr3_aa: CASRITGGERYGYTF

clone_size: few
v_call: TRBV4-1
d_call: TRBD1
j_call: TRBJ2-7
cdr3_nt: TGCGCCAGCAGCCAAGGCCACGGACAGGCGACCTACGAGCAGTACTTC
cdr3_aa: CASSQGHGQATYEQYF

clone_size: -
v_call: TRBV6-6
d_call: TRBD1
j_call: TRBJ1-4
cdr3_nt: TGTGCCAGCAGTTACCTACAGGGGAAGGATGAAAAACTGTTTTTT
cdr3_aa: CASSYLQGKDEKLFF

clone_size: -
v_call: TRBV5-1
d_call: -
j_call: TRBJ1-3
cdr3_nt: TGCGCCAGCAGCGAGACTGGAAACACCATATATTTT
cdr3_aa: CASSETGNTIYF

clone_size: few
v_call: TRBV30
d_call: -
j_call: TRBJ1-2
cdr3_nt: TGTGCCTGGAGTCTTAACAGGGATGGCTACACCTTC
cdr3_aa: CAWSLNRDGYTF

clone_size: many
v_call: TRBV7-9
d_call: -
j_call: TRBJ2-1
cdr3_nt: TGTGCCAGCAGCTTGGGACGGGACAATGAGCAGTTCTTC
cdr3_aa: CASSLGRDNEQFF

clone_size: -
v_call: TRBV27
d_call: -
j_call: TRBJ2-5
cdr3_nt: TGTGCCAGCAGTTTGGGGATCGGCAGGGCGGGCCAAGAGACCCAGTACTTC
cdr3_aa: CASSLGIGRAGQETQYF

clone_size: few
v_call: TRBV6-1
d_call: TRBD1
j_call: TRBJ1-6
cdr3_nt: TGTGCCAGCAGTGAAAGTGACAGGGGTAATTCACCCCTCCACTTT
cdr3_aa: CASSESDRGNSPLHF

clone_size: -
v_call: TRBV18
d_call: -
j_call: TRBJ2-5
cdr3_nt: TGTGCCAGCTCACCACCGGGGGATGGTAAGACCCAGTACTTC
cdr3_aa: CASSPPGDGKTQYF

clone_size: many
v_call: TRBV15
d_call: -
j_call: TRBJ2-7
cdr3_nt: TGTGCCACCAGCAGAGATAAAGGGGCTTACGAGCAGTACTTC
cdr3_aa: CATSRDKGAYEQYF

clone_size: few
v_call: TRBV5-1
d_call: TRBD2
j_call: TRBJ2-1
cdr3_nt: TGCGCCAGCAGGCCGGGGGGTTTAGGCTACAATGAGCAGTTCTTC
cdr3_aa: CASRPGGLGYNEQFF

clone_size: few
v_call: TRBV3-1
d_call: -
j_call: TRBJ1-2
cdr3_nt: TGTGCCAGCAGCCAAGATCCCCGGACGGGCGGCTACACCTTC
cdr3_aa: CASSQDPRTGGYTF

clone_size: -
v_call: TRBV29-1
d_call: TRBD2
j_call: TRBJ2-1
cdr3_nt: TGCAGCGGGGGACTAGCGGGGGTGGGTACAGAGCAGTTCTTC
cdr3_aa: CSGGLAGVGTEQFF

clone_size: -
v_call: TRBV18
d_call: -
j_call: TRBJ1-1
cdr3_nt: TGTGCCAGCTCACCCGGCCAGGGACTAATTTTGAACACTGAAGCTTTCTTT
cdr3_aa: CASSPGQGLILNTEAFF

clone_size: -
v_call: TRBV20-1
d_call: TRBD2
j_call: TRBJ2-1
cdr3_nt: TGCAGTGCTAGAGAGATGCTAGCGGGAGTTGGCAATGAGCAGTTCTTC
cdr3_aa: CSAREMLAGVGNEQFF

clone_size: few
v_call: TRBV12-3/TRBV12-4
d_call: -
j_call: TRBJ1-6
cdr3_nt: TGTGCCAGCAGCCGGACGGCCTATAATTCACCCCTCCACTTT
cdr3_aa: CASSRTAYNSPLHF

clone_size: -
v_call: TRBV4-1
d_call: -
j_call: TRBJ1-5
cdr3_nt: TGCGCCAGCAGCCCCTCGGACAGCGTGAGCAATCAGCCCCAGCATTTT
cdr3_aa: CASSPSDSVSNQPQHF

clone_size: -
v_call: TRBV6-5
d_call: TRBD1
j_call: TRBJ2-7
cdr3_nt: TGTGCCAGCAGTTCTTCCGGGACAGGCGTATCCTACGAGCAGTACTTC
cdr3_aa: CASSSSGTGVSYEQYF

clone_size: few
v_call: TRBV7-9
d_call: -
j_call: TRBJ2-3
cdr3_nt: TGTGCCAGCAGCTTAAAGGCTAGCACAGATACGCAGTATTTT
cdr3_aa: CASSLKASTDTQYF

clone_size: few
v_call: TRBV10-3
d_call: TRBD2
j_call: TRBJ2-1
cdr3_nt: TGTGCCATCAGCGGACTAGCGGGGGGGAGCTCCTACAATGAGCAGTTCTTC
cdr3_aa: CAISGLAGGSSYNEQFF

clone_size: -
v_call: TRBV12-3/TRBV12-4
d_call: TRBD2
j_call: TRBJ2-7
cdr3_nt: TGTGCCAGCAGCCGGGCTAGCGGGAGCTACGAGCAGTACTTC
cdr3_aa: CASSRASGSYEQYF

clone_size: few
v_call: TRBV15
d_call: -
j_call: TRBJ2-6
cdr3_nt: TGTGCCACCAGCAGTCCTAGGACGGGGACTGGGGCCAACGTCCTGACTTTC
cdr3_aa: CATSSPRTGTGANVLTF

clone_size: -
v_call: TRBV6-6
d_call: TRBD1
j_call: TRBJ1-4
cdr3_nt: TGTGCCAGCAGCCCACAGGGGGTTACTAATGAAAAACTGTTTTTT
cdr3_aa: CASSPQGVTNEKLFF

clone_size: few
v_call: TRBV7-6
d_call: TRBD2
j_call: TRBJ2-7
cdr3_nt: TGTGCCAGCAGCTTAGGAGCGGGGGATGACTACGAGCAGTACTTC
cdr3_aa: CASSLGAGDDYEQYF

clone_size: -
v_call: TRBV4-1
d_call: TRBD1
j_call: TRBJ1-1
cdr3_nt: TGCGCCAGCAGCCAACGGTCGACAGGGAAGAAGGCTGAAGCTTTCTTT
cdr3_aa: CASSQRSTGKKAEAFF

clone_size: many
v_call: TRBV10-3
d_call: -
j_call: TRBJ1-2
cdr3_nt: TGTGCCATCAGTGGGGGTATGAGACAAACTAACTATGGCTACACCTTC
cdr3_aa: CAISGGMRQTNYGYTF